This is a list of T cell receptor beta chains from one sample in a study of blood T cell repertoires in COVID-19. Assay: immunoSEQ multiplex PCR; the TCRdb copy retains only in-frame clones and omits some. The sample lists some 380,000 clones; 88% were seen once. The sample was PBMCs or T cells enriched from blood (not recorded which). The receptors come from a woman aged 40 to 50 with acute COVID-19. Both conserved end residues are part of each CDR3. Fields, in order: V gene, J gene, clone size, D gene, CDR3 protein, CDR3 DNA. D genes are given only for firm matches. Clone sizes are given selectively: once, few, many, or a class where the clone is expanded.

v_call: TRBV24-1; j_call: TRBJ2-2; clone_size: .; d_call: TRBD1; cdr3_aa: CATSEPGQGNTGELFF; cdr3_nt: TGTGCCACCAGTGAACCGGGACAGGGGAACACCGGGGAGCTGTTTTTT
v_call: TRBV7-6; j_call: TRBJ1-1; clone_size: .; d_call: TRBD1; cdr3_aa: CASSLVAGGSTEAFF; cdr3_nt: TGTGCCAGCAGCTTGGTGGCAGGGGGAAGTACTGAAGCTTTCTTT
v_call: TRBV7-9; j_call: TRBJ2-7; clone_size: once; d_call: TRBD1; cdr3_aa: CASSEGGVYEQYF; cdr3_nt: TGTGCCAGCAGTGAAGGGGGCGTTTACGAGCAGTACTTC
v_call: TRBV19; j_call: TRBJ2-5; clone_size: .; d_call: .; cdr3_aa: CASSMGSSGRGETQYF; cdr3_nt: TGTGCCAGTAGTATGGGCTCGTCCGGCAGGGGAGAGACCCAGTACTTC
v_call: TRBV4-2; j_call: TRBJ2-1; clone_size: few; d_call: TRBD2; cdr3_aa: CASSQDRLADNEQFF; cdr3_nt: TGTGCCAGCAGCCAAGATAGACTAGCGGACAATGAGCAGTTCTTC
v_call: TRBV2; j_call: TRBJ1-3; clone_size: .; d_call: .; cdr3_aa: CASRLDFGGGNTIYF; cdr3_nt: TGTGCCAGCCGGCTGGACTTCGGCGGGGGAAACACCATATATTTT
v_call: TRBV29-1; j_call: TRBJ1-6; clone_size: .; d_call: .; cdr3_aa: CSVAMGQDSPLHF; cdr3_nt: TGCAGCGTTGCGATGGGACAAGATTCACCCCTCCACTTT
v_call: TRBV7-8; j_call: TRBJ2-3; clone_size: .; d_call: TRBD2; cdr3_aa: CASTTRAGGNADTQYF; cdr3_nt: TGTGCCAGCACCACCAGGGCGGGGGGGAACGCAGATACGCAGTATTTT
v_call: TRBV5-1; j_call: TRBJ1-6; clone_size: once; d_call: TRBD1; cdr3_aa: CASSWGQENNSPLHF; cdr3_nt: TGCGCCAGCAGCTGGGGACAGGAGAACAATTCACCCCTCCACTTT
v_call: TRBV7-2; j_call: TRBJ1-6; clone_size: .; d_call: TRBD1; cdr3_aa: CASSAQGARPLHF; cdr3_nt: TGTGCCAGCAGCGCACAGGGGGCGAGACCCCTCCACTTT
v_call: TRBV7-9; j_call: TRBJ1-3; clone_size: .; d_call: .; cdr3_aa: CASSPAAGANTIYF; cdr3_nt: TGTGCCAGCAGCCCCGCGGCGGGGGCTAACACCATATATTTT
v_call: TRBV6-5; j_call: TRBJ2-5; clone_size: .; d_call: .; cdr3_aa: CASSYSSRGGETQYF; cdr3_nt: TGTGCCAGCAGTTACTCTTCCCGGGGTGGAGAGACCCAGTACTTC
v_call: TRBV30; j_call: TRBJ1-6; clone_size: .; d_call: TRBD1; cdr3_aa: CAWRGRDRSHSPLHF; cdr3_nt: TGTGCCTGGAGGGGACGGGACAGATCGCATTCACCCCTCCACTTT
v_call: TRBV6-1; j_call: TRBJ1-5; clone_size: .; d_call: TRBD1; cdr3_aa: CASSEGQGGPQHF; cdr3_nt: TGTGCCAGCAGTGAGGGACAGGGTGGTCCCCAGCATTTT
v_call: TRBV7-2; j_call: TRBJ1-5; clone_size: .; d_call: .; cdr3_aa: CASSFFGDNQPQHF; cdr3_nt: TGTGCCAGCAGCTTCTTCGGTGACAATCAGCCCCAGCATTTT
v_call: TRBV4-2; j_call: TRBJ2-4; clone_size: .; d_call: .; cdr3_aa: CASSQVLGQAKNIQYF; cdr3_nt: TGTGCCAGCAGCCAAGTTTTAGGACAGGCCAAAAACATTCAGTACTTC
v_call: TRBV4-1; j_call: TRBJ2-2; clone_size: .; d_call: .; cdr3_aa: CASSQVPGLNTGELFF; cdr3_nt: TGCGCCAGCAGCCAAGTTCCGGGATTGAACACCGGGGAGCTGTTTTTT
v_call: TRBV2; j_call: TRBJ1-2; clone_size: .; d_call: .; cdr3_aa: CASSEVGAGYGYTF; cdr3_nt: TGTGCCAGCAGTGAAGTAGGGGCCGGCTATGGCTACACCTTC
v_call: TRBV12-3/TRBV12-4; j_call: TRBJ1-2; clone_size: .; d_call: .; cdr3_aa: CASSSTVSYGYTF; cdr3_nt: TGTGCCAGCAGTTCGACAGTTAGCTATGGCTACACCTTC
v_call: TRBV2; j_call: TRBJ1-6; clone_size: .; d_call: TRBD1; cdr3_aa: CASRKDRSSYNSPLHF; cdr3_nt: TGTGCCAGCCGGAAGGACAGGAGCTCCTATAATTCACCCCTCCACTTT
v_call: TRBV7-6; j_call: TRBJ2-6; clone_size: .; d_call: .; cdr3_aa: CASSLAGAGANVLTF; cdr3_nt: TGTGCCAGCAGCTTAGCAGGGGCAGGGGCCAACGTCCTGACTTTC
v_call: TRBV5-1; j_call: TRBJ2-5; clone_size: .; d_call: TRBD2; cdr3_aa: CASSFLAGDPQETQYF; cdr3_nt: TGCGCCAGCAGCTTTCTAGCGGGAGACCCCCAAGAGACCCAGTACTTC
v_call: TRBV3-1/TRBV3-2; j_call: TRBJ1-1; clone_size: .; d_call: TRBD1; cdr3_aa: CASSHRGRDDTEAFF; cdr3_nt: TGTGCCAGCAGCCACAGGGGGAGAGACGACACTGAAGCTTTCTTT
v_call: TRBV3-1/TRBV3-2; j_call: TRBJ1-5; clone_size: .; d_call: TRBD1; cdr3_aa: CASSPTPGGGQPQHF; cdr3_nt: TGTGCCAGCAGCCCTACCCCAGGGGGCGGTCAGCCCCAGCATTTT
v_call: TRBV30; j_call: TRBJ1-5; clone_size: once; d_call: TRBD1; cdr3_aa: CAWKQGHGQPQHF; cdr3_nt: TGTGCCTGGAAACAGGGGCACGGTCAGCCCCAGCATTTT
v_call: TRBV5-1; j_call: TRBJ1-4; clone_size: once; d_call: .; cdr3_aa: CASSLAGTKNEKLFF; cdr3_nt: TGCGCCAGCAGCTTGGCCGGGACAAAGAATGAAAAACTGTTTTTT
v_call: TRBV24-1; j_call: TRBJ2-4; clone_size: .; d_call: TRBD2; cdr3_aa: CATLNPGLGNIQYF; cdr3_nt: TGTGCCACCTTGAACCCGGGACTAGGAAACATTCAGTACTTC
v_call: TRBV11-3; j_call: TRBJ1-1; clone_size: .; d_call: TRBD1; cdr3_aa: CASKGQGAAEAFF; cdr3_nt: TGTGCCAGCAAGGGACAGGGGGCTGCTGAAGCTTTCTTT
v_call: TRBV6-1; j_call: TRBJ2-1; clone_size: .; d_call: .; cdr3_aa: CASSEAWQGINEQFF; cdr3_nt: TGTGCCAGCAGTGAAGCGTGGCAGGGGATAAATGAGCAGTTCTTC
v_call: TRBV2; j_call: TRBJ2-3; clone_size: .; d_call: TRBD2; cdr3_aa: CASSDASGGLTDTQYF; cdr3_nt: TGTGCCAGCAGTGACGCTAGCGGGGGCCTCACAGATACGCAGTATTTT
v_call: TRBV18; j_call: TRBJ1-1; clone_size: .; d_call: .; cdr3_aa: CASSEGANTEAFF; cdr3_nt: TGTGCCAGCTCTGAAGGGGCGAACACTGAAGCTTTCTTT
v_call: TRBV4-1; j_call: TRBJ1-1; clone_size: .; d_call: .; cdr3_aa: CASSQGQGRANTEAFF; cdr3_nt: TGCGCCAGCAGCCAAGGGCAGGGTCGGGCGAACACTGAAGCTTTCTTT
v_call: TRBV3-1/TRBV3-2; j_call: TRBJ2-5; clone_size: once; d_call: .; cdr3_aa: CASSQAGGSQETQYF; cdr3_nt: TGTGCCAGCAGCCAAGCGGGGGGCTCCCAAGAGACCCAGTACTTC
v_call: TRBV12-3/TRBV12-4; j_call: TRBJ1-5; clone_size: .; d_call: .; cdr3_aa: CASSLGADQPQHF; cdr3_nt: TGTGCCAGCAGTTTGGGGGCCGATCAGCCCCAGCATTTT
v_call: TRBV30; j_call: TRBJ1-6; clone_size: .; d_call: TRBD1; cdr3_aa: CAWDRGGPLHF; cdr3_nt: TGTGCCTGGGACAGGGGGGGACCCCTCCACTTT
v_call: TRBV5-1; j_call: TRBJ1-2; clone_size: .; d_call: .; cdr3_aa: CASSPGQPHTRGYTF; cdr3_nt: TGCGCCAGCAGCCCCGGACAGCCCCACACAAGGGGCTACACCTTC
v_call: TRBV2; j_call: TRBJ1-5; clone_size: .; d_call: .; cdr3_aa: CASSERTNSNQPQHF; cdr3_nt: TGTGCCAGCAGTGAGAGGACTAATAGCAATCAGCCCCAGCATTTT
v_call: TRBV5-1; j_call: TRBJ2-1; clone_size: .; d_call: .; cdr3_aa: CASSRQPAPRNEQFF; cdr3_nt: TGCGCCAGCAGCCGCCAGCCTGCCCCTAGAAATGAGCAGTTCTTC
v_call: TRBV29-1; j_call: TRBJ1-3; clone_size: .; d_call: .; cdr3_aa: CSVVRGDSGNTIYF; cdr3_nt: TGCAGCGTTGTTAGGGGCGACTCTGGAAACACCATATATTTT
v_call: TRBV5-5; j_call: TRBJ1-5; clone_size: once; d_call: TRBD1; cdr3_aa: CASSPDRVNQPQHF; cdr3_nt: TGTGCCAGCAGCCCCGACAGGGTTAATCAGCCCCAGCATTTT
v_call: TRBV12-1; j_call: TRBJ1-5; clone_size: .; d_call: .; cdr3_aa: CASSPPKNRGGQPQHF; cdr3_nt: TGTGCCAGCAGCCCCCCTAAAAACAGGGGAGGTCAGCCCCAGCATTTT
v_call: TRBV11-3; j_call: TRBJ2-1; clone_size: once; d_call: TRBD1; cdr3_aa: CASSARDRGVSEQFF; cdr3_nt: TGTGCCAGCAGCGCGCGGGACAGGGGAGTTAGTGAGCAGTTCTTC
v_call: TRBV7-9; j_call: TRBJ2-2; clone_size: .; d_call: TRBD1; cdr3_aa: CASSLDRAAGELFF; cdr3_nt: TGTGCCAGCAGCTTGGACAGGGCCGCCGGGGAGCTGTTTTTT
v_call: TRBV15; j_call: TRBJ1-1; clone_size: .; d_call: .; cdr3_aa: CATSRDPGSTEAFF; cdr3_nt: TGTGCCACCAGCAGAGATCCCGGGAGCACTGAAGCTTTCTTT
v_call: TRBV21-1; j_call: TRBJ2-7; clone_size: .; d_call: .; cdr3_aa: CASSSKRGGFNEQYF; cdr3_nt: TGTGCCAGCAGCTCCAAGCGGGGGGGGTTTAACGAGCAGTACTTC
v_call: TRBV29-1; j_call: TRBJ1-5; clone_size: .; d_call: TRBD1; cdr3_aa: CSVTGTALNQPQHF; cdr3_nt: TGCAGCGTTACTGGGACAGCACTCAATCAGCCCCAGCATTTT
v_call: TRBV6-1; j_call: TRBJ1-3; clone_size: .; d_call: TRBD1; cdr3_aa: CASSVISDRFSGNTIYF; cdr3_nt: TGTGCCAGCAGTGTCATATCGGACAGGTTCTCTGGAAACACCATATATTTT
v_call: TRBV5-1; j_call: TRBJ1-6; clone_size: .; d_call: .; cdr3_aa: CASSPTAPYNSPLHF; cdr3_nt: TGCGCCAGCAGCCCGACAGCGCCTTATAATTCACCCCTCCACTTT
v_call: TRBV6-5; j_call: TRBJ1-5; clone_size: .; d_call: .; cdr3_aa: CASSLHWGGNQPQHF; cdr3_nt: TGTGCCAGCAGCTTACACTGGGGCGGCAATCAGCCCCAGCATTTT
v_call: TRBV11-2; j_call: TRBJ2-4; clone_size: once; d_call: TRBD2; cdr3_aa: CASSLKSSGGAGNIQYF; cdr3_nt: TGTGCCAGCAGCTTGAAATCTAGCGGGGGGGCTGGGAACATTCAGTACTTC
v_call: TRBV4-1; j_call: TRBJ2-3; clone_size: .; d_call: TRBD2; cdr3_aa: CASSQGLAADTQYF; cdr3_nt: TGCGCCAGCAGCCAAGGACTAGCGGCAGATACGCAGTATTTT
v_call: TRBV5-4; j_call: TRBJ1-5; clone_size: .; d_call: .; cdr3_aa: CASSLKSGLNQPQHF; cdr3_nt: TGTGCCAGCAGCTTGAAATCAGGACTCAATCAGCCCCAGCATTTT
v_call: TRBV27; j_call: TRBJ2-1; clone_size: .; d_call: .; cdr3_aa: CASSLHPLGNEQFF; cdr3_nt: TGTGCCAGCAGTTTACATCCCCTCGGCAATGAGCAGTTCTTC
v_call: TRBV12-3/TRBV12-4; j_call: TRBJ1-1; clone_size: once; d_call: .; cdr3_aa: CASSPGKNTEAFF; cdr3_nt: TGTGCCAGCAGCCCCGGGAAGAACACTGAAGCTTTCTTT
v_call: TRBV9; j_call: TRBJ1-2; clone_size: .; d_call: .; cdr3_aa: CASSEATGTNYGYTF; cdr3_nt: TGTGCCAGCAGCGAAGCGACAGGAACTAACTATGGCTACACCTTC